This entry concerns a single T cell receptor beta chain. CDR1 and CDR2 (germline): SQVTM, ANQGSEA. Trimming removed 4 bases from V and 8 bases from J, with 23 bases in between. The CDR3 has 15 residues. TCR sequencing used cDNA made by reverse transcription of extracted RNA. The method was immunoSEQ multiplex PCR; TCRdb's version includes in-frame clones alone and lacks a portion of them. The table shows about 200,000 clones, with less than 70% occurring only once. This sample is part of a study of CD8+ T cells in alopecia areata. Treatment specified: oral pan-JAK inhibitor, 5-10 mg twice daily. This clonotype originated in a human donor with alopecia areata. The specimen was CD4+ T cells sorted from blood, collected around week 50, from a patient treated with tofacitinib. This chain uses TRBV29-1 with TRBJ1-2, with no clear D. CDR3 nucleotides: TGCAGCGTTGGAGGAGGAAGTAGGGAAGATAGGGGCTACACCTTC. Its translation is CSVGGGSREDRGYTF.